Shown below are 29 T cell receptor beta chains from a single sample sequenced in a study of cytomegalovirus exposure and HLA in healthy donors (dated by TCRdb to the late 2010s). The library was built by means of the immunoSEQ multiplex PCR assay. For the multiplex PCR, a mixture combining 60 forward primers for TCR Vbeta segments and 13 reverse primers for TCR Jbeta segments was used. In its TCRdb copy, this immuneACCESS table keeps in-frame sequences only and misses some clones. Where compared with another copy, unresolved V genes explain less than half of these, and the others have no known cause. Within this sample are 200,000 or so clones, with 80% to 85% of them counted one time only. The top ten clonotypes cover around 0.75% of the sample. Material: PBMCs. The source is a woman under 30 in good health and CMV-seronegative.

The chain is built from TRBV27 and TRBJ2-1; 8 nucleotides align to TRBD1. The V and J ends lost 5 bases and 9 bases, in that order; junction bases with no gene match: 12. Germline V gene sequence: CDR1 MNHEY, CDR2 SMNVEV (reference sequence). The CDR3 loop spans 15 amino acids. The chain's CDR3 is CASSKEGQGTSEQFF. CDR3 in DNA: TGTGCCAGCAGTAAAGAAGGACAGGGTACTAGTGAGCAGTTCTTC.

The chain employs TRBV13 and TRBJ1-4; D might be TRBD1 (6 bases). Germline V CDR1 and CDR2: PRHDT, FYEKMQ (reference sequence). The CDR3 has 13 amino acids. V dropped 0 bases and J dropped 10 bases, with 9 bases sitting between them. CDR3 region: CASSLGRGVKLFF. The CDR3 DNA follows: TGTGCCAGCAGCTTAGGCAGGGGAGTAAAACTGTTTTTT.

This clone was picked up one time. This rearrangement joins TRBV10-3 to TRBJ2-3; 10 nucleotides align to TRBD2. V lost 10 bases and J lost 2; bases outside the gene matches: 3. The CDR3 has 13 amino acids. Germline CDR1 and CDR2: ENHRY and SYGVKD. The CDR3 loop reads CASGTSATDTQYF. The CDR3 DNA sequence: TGTGCCAGCGGGACTAGCGCCACAGATACGCAGTATTTT.

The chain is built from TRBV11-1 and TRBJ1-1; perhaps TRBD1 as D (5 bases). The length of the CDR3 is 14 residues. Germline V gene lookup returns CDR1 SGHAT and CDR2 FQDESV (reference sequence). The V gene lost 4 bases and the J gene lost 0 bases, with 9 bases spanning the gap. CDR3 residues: CASSSGLMNTEAFF. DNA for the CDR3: TGTGCCAGCAGCTCGGGACTCATGAACACTGAAGCTTTCTTT. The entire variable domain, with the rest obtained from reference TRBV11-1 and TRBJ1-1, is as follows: EAEVAQSPRYKITEKSQAVAFWCDPISGHATLYWYRQILGQGPELLVQFQDESVVDDSQLPKDRFSAERLKGVDSTLKIQPAELGDSAMYLCASSSGLMNTEAFFGQGTRLTVV.

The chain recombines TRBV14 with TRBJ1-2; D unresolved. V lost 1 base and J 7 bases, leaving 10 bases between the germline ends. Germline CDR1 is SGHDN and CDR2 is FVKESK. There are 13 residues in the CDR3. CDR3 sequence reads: CASSQAPGGGYTF. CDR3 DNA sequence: TGTGCCAGCAGCCAAGCTCCCGGAGGTGGCTACACCTTC.

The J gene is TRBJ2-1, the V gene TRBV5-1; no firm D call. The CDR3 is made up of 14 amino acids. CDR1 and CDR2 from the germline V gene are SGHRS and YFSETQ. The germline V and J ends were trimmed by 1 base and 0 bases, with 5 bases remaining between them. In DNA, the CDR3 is TGCGCCAGCAGCTTGCTAAGCTCCTACAATGAGCAGTTCTTC. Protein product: CASSLLSSYNEQFF.

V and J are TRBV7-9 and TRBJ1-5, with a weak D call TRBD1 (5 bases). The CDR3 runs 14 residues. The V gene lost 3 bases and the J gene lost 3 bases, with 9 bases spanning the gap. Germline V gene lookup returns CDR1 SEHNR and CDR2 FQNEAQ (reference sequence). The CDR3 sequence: CASSFGGYNQPQHF. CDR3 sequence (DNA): TGTGCCAGCAGCTTCGGGGGATACAATCAGCCCCAGCATTTT. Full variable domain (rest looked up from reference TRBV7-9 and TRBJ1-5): DTGVSQNPRHKITKRGQNVTFRCDPISEHNRLYWYRQTLGQGPEFLTYFQNEAQLEKSRLLSDRFSAERPKGSFSTLEIQRTEQGDSAMYLCASSFGGYNQPQHFGDGTRLSIL.

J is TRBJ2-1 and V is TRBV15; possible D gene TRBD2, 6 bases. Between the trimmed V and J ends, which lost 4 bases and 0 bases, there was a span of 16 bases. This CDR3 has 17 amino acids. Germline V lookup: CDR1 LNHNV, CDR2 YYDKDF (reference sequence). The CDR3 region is CATSISRTDYSYNEQFF. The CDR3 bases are TGTGCCACCAGCATTTCTCGGACGGACTACTCCTACAATGAGCAGTTCTTC.

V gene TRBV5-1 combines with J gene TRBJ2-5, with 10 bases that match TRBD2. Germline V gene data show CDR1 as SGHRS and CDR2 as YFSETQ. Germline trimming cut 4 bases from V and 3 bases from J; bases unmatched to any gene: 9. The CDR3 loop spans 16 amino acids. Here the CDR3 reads CASSPTLAGVKETQYF. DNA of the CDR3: TGCGCCAGCAGCCCAACCCTAGCGGGAGTCAAAGAGACCCAGTACTTC.

CDR3 nucleotides: TGTGCCTGGAGTCAGAGGGCCATTTATGGCTACACCTTC. This translates into CAWSQRAIYGYTF. This rearrangement joins TRBV30 to TRBJ1-2; D call uncertain. V shed 2 bases and J shed 5 bases, with 12 bases lying between them. The germline CDR1 and CDR2 sequences are GTSNPN and SVGIG (reference sequence). The CDR3 has 13 amino acids.

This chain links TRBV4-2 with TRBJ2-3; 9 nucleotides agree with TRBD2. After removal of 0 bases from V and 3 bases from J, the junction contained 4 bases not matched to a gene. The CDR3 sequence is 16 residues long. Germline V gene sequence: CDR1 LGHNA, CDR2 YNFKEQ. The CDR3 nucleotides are TGTGCCAGCAGCCAAGAAGTAGCGGGAGCTACAGATACGCAGTATTTT. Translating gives CASSQEVAGATDTQYF.

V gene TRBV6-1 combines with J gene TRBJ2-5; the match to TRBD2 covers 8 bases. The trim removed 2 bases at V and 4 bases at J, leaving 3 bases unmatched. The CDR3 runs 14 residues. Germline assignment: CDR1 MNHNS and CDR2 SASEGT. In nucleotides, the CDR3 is TGTGCCAGCAGTGAAATGACTAGCGCAGAGACCCAGTACTTC. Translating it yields CASSEMTSAETQYF.

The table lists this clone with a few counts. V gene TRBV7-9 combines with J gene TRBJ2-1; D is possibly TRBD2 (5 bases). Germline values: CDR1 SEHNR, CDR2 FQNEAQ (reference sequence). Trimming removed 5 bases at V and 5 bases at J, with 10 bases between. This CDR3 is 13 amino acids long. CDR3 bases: TGTGCCAGCAGCACTCGAGCGGACAATGAGCAGTTCTTC. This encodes CASSTRADNEQFF.

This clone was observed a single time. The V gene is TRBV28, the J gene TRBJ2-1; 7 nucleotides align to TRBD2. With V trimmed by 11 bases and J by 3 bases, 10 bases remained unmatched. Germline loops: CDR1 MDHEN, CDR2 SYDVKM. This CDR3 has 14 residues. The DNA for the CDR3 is TGTGCCGCCGGCGGGGGAGAGGTCTACAATGAGCAGTTCTTC. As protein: CAAGGGEVYNEQFF.

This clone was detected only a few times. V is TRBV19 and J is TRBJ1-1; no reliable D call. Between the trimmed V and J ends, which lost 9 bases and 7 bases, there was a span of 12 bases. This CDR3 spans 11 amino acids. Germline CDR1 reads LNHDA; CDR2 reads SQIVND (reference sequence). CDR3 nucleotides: TGTGCCAGCGGGCCTCGGGGTGAAGCTTTCTTT. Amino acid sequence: CASGPRGEAFF.

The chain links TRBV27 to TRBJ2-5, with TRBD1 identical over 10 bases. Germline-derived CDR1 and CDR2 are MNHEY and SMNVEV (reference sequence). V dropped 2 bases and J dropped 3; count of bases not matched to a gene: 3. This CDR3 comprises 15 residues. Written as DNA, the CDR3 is TGTGCCAGCAGTTTAGTCGGGACAGGGGAAGAGACCCAGTACTTC. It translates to CASSLVGTGEETQYF.

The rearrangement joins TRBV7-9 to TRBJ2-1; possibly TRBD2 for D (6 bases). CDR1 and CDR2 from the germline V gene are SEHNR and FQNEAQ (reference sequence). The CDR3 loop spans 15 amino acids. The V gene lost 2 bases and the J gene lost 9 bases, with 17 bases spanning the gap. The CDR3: CASSLSNGGISEQFF. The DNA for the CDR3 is TGTGCCAGCAGCTTATCTAACGGAGGGATAAGTGAGCAGTTCTTC.

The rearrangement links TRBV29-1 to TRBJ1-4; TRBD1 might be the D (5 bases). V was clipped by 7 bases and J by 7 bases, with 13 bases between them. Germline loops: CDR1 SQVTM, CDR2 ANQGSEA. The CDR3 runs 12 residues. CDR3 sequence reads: CSAAGGSEKLFF. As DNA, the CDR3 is TGCAGCGCCGCTGGGGGGAGTGAAAAACTGTTTTTT.

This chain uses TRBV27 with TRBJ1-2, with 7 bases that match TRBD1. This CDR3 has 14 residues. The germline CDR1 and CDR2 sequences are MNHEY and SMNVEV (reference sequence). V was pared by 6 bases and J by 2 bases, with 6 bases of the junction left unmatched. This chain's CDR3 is CASRRQGTNYGYTF. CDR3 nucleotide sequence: TGTGCCAGCAGGCGACAGGGCACAAACTATGGCTACACCTTC.

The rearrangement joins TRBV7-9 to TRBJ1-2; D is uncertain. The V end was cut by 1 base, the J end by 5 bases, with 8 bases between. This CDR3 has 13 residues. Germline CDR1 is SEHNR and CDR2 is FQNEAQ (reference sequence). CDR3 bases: TGTGCCAGCAGCTTAGTTTCCGGTTATGGCTACACCTTC. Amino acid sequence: CASSLVSGYGYTF. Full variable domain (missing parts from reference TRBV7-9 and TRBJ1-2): DTGVSQNPRHKITKRGQNVTFRCDPISEHNRLYWYRQTLGQGPEFLTYFQNEAQLEKSRLLSDRFSAERPKGSFSTLEIQRTEQGDSAMYLCASSLVSGYGYTFGSGTRLTVV.

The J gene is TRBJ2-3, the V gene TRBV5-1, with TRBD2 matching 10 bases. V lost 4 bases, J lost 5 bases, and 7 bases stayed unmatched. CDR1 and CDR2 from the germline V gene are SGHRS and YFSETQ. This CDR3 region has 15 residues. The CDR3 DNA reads TGCGCCAGCAGCATGAGCGGGGGGGCCGTAGATACGCAGTATTTT. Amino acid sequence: CASSMSGGAVDTQYF.

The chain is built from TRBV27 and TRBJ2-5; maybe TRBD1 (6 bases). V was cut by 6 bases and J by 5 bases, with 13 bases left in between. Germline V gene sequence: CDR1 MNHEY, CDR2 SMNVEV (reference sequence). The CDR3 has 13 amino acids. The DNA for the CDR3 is TGTGCCAGCAGCCGAACAGGGTTGGAGACCCAGTACTTC. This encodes CASSRTGLETQYF.

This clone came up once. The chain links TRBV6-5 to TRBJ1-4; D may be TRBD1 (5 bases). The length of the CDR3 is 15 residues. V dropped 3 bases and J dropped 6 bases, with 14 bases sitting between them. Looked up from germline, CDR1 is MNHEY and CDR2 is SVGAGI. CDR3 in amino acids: CASSYDGGGDEKLFF. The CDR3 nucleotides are TGTGCCAGCAGTTATGATGGCGGAGGGGATGAAAAACTGTTTTTT.

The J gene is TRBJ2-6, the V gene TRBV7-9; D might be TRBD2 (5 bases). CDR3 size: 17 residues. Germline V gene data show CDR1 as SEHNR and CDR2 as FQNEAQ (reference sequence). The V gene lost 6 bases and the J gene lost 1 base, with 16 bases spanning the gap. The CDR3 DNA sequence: TGTGCCAGCAGATCCCCGAGTTGGGAGTCTGGGGCCAACGTCCTGACTTTC. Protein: CASRSPSWESGANVLTF.

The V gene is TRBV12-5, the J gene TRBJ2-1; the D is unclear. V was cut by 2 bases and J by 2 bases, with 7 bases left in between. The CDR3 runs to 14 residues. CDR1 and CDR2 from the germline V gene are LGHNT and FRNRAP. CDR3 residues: CASGLSLPYNEQFF. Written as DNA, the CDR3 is TGTGCTAGTGGTTTGTCTCTCCCCTACAATGAGCAGTTCTTC. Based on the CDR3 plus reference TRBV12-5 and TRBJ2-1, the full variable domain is DARVTQTPRHKVTEMGQEVTMRCQPILGHNTVFWYRQTMMQGLELLAYFRNRAPLDDSGMPKDRFSAEMPDATLATLKIQPSEPRDSAVYFCASGLSLPYNEQFFGPGTRLTVL.

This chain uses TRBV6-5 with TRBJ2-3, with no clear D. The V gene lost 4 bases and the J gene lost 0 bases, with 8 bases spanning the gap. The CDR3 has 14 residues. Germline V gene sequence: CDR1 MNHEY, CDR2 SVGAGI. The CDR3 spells CASSFTVSTDTQYF. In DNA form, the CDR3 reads TGTGCCAGCAGTTTTACAGTTAGCACAGATACGCAGTATTTT.

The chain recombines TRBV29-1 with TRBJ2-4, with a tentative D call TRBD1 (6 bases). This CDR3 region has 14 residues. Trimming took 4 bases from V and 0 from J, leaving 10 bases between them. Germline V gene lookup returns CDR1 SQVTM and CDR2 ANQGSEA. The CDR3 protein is CSVVGGSAKNIQYF. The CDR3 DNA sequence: TGCAGCGTTGTAGGGGGATCAGCCAAAAACATTCAGTACTTC. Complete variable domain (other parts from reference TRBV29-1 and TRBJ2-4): SAVISQKPSRDICQRGTSLTIQCQVDSQVTMMFWYRQQPGQSLTLIATANQGSEATYESGFVIDKFPISRPNLTFSTLTVSNMSPEDSSIYLCSVVGGSAKNIQYFGAGTRLSVL.

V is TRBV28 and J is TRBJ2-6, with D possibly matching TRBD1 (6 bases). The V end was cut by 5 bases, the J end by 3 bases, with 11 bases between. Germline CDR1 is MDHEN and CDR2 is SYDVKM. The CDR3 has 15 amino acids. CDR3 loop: CASSTAGVGANVLTF. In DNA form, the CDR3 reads TGTGCCAGCAGTACAGCAGGGGTTGGGGCCAACGTCCTGACTTTC.

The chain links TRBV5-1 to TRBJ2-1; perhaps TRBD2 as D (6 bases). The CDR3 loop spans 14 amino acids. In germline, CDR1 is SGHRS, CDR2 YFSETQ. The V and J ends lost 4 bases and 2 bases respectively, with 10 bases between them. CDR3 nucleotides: TGCGCCAGCAGCCTGTCGGGGGCCTACAATGAGCAGTTCTTC. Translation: CASSLSGAYNEQFF.